This T cell receptor (beta chain) emerged from a study of early T cells in non-severe SARS-CoV-2 infection. Background on the study: The chains were unpaired, and the sequenced material was bulk RNA from unsorted whole blood.

TCRdb itself ran the 5' RACE reads through MiXCR, one entry per CDR3 protein. The table shows roughly 32,000 distinct CDR3 sequences, with about 8.2% occurring only once. Trimming stripped 2 bases from V and 4 bases from J, with 8 bases between. Germline loops: CDR1 SGHTA, CDR2 FQGNSA. This CDR3 region has 14 residues. This clonotype was picked up many times. The sample consisted of whole blood. This TCR was recovered from an adult who was a healthcare worker with PCR-confirmed SARS-CoV-2 infection or an uninfected control (not recorded which). This chain uses TRBV7-2 with TRBJ2-2; the D gene is possibly TRBD2 (6 bases). CDR3 sequence: CASSLFGGTGELFF. CDR3 coding DNA: TGTGCCAGCAGCTTATTCGGGGGCACCGGGGAGCTGTTTTTT.